This T cell receptor beta chain was captured in a study of OX40 agonist ivuxolimab in advanced cancers. The overall study: Aged roughly 23 to 90 with a mean of approximately 60 years, they were around 83% male.

In regard to this clone: Its antigen remains unknown.

Study-level findings and limits: Clonal expansion by week 6 occurred in CD4+ and CD8+ blood T cells (at 0.1 to 3.0 mg/kg).

Assay: immunoSEQ multiplex PCR; the TCRdb copy retains only in-frame clones and omits some. This table has about 63,000 clones, 89% appearing once. In germline, CDR1 is MNHEY, CDR2 SMNVEV (reference sequence). The CDR3 has 12 amino acids. This TCR was sampled from an adult with an advanced solid tumor such as melanoma, head and neck, liver or kidney cancer. The chain has TRBV27 and TRBJ2-5, with D hard to call. The J call may be mistaken, given a closer DNA end match to TRBJ2-7. Source: CD4+ or CD8+ T cells sorted from blood, taken in a trial of the OX40 agonist ivuxolimab. CDR3 sequence: CASSYPGNEQYF. The CDR3 region has the DNA TGTGCCAGCAGCTATCCGGGCAACGAGCAGTACTTC.